The 8 T cell receptor beta chains given below trace back to one sample, sequenced in a study of cytomegalovirus exposure and HLA in healthy donors. Vbeta (60) and Jbeta (13) primers were used in the PCR. The repertoire was sequenced with immunoSEQ multiplex PCR; TCRdb's copy has only in-frame clones and lacks some. Recorded for this sample: 60,000 to 70,000 clones. Material for sequencing was PBMCs. Source of these receptors: a man aged 25 to 40 in good health and CMV-seropositive.

This rearrangement joins TRBV7-6 to TRBJ2-5; D perhaps matches TRBD1 (6 bases). Germline CDR1 and CDR2: SGHVS and FNYEAQ. This CDR3 region has 17 residues. Trimming shortened V by 5 bases and J by 2 bases, and 21 bases separated the two germline ends. This chain's CDR3 is CASSPRNRESAQETQYF. The CDR3 DNA reads as TGTGCCAGCAGCCCCCGGAACAGGGAATCGGCACAAGAGACCCAGTACTTC.

The chain recombines TRBV7-8 with TRBJ1-1; 8 bases match TRBD1. CDR1 is SGHVS and CDR2 is FQNEAQ in the germline V gene. The CDR3 is made up of 14 amino acids. V was pared by 8 bases and J by 1 base, with 6 bases of the junction left unmatched. CDR3 residues: CASGQGVRNTEAFF. In DNA form, the CDR3 reads TGTGCCAGCGGACAGGGTGTTAGGAACACTGAAGCTTTCTTT. The whole variable domain, filled in from reference TRBV7-8 and TRBJ1-1, reads GAGVSQSPRYKVAKRGQDVALRCDPISGHVSLFWYQQALGQGPEFLTYFQNEAQLDKSGLPSDRFFAERPEGSVSTLKIQRTQQEDSAVYLCASGQGVRNTEAFFGQGTRLTVV.

The gene calls are TRBV7-9 and TRBJ1-4; TRBD1 agrees at 8 bases. The CDR3 loop spans 15 amino acids. The J segment lost 3 bases and the V segment lost 5 bases, leaving 5 bases of the junction unmatched. The germline V gene encodes CDR1 SEHNR and CDR2 FQNEAQ (reference sequence). The CDR3 coding sequence is TGTGCCAGCAGCCCCCCGGGACAGGCTAATGAAAAACTGTTTTTT. This codes for CASSPPGQANEKLFF. The whole variable domain, remainder taken from reference TRBV7-9 and TRBJ1-4, is DTGVSQNPRHKITKRGQNVTFRCDPISEHNRLYWYRQTLGQGPEFLTYFQNEAQLEKSRLLSDRFSAERPKGSFSTLEIQRTEQGDSAMYLCASSPPGQANEKLFFGSGTQLSVL.

This rearrangement joins TRBV7-3 to TRBJ2-1; a possible D gene is TRBD2 (6 bases). The CDR3 is 16 residues long. The germline V gene encodes CDR1 SGHTA and CDR2 FQGTGA. V was cut by 5 bases and J by 3 bases, with 17 bases left in between. Here the CDR3 reads CASSLGAGRNYNEQFF. CDR3 nucleotides: TGTGCCAGCAGCCTAGGGGCGGGACGAAACTACAATGAGCAGTTCTTC.

The rearrangement joins TRBV6-5 to TRBJ1-2; D is uncertain. This CDR3 comprises 13 residues. The V end was cut by 2 bases, the J end by 5 bases, with 9 bases between. Germline-derived CDR1 and CDR2 are MNHEY and SVGAGI. The CDR3 region is CASSYGPGYGYTF. The CDR3 region has the DNA TGTGCCAGCAGTTACGGGCCGGGGTATGGCTACACCTTC.

V and J are TRBV7-9 and TRBJ2-1; TRBD2 is a possible D gene (7 bases). V was shortened by 0 bases and J by 4 bases, with 16 bases between the two germline ends. From germline, CDR1 is SEHNR and CDR2 FQNEAQ (reference sequence). The CDR3 covers 17 residues. DNA for the CDR3: TGTGCCAGCAGCTTAGCCCGAGGGGGGGGAAGATACAATGAGCAGTTCTTC. Protein: CASSLARGGGRYNEQFF.

The J gene is TRBJ2-1, the V gene TRBV4-2, with 8 nucleotides matching TRBD2. CDR1 LGHNA and CDR2 YNFKEQ come from the germline V gene. The CDR3 covers 16 residues. Germline trimming cut 0 bases from V and 6 bases from J; bases unmatched to any gene: 7. CDR3 DNA sequence: TGTGCCAGCAGCCAAGATCCCCAGCGGGAGTTCAATGAGCAGTTCTTC. Protein product: CASSQDPQREFNEQFF.

J is TRBJ2-6 and V is TRBV12-5; perhaps TRBD1 as D (5 bases). V dropped 6 bases and J dropped 0 bases, with 15 bases sitting between them. The CDR3 consists of 17 residues. Germline V lookup: CDR1 LGHNT, CDR2 FRNRAP. The DNA of the CDR3 is TGTGCTAGTGGGGACACCACTAACTACTCTGGGGCCAACGTCCTGACTTTC. The encoded protein is CASGDTTNYSGANVLTF. The full variable domain, rest sourced from reference TRBV12-5 and TRBJ2-6, is DARVTQTPRHKVTEMGQEVTMRCQPILGHNTVFWYRQTMMQGLELLAYFRNRAPLDDSGMPKDRFSAEMPDATLATLKIQPSEPRDSAVYFCASGDTTNYSGANVLTFGAGSRLTVL.